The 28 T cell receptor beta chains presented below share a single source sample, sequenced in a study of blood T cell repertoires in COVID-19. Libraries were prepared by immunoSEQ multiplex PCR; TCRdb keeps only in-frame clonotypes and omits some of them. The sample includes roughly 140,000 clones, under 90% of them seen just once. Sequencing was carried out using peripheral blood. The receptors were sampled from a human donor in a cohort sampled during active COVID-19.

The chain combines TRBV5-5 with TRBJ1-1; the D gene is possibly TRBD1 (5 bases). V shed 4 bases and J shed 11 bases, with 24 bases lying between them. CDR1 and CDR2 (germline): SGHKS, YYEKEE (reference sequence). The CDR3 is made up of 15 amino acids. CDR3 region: CASSKQTLGGSVAFF. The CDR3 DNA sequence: TGTGCCAGCAGCAAGCAAACTCTCGGGGGGTCGGTGGCTTTCTTT. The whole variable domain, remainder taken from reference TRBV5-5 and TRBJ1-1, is DAGVTQSPTHLIKTRGQQVTLRCSPISGHKSVSWYQQVLGQGPQFIFQYYEKEERGRGNFPDRFSARQFPNYSSELNVNALLLGDSALYLCASSKQTLGGSVAFFGQGTRLTVV.

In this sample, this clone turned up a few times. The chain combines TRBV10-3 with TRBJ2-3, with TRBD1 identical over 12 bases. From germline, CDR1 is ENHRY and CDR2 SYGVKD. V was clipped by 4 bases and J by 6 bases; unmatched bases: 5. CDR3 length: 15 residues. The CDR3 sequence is CAISAGTGGRDTQYF. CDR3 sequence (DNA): TGTGCCATCAGTGCCGGGACAGGGGGCAGGGATACGCAGTATTTT.

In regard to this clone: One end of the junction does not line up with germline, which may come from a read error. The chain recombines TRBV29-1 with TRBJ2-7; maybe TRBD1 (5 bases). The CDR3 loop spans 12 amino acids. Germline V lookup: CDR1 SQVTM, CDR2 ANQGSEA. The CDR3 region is CSVRQGSNEQYF. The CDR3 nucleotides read TGCAGCGTTCGTCAGGGCTCCAACGAGCAGTACTTC.

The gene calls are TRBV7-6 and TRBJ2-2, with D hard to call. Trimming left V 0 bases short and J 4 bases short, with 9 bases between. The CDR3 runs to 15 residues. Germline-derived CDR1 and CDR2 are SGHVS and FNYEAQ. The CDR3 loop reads CASSLAPVPTGELFF. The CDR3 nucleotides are TGTGCCAGCAGCTTAGCGCCGGTGCCCACCGGGGAGCTGTTTTTT.

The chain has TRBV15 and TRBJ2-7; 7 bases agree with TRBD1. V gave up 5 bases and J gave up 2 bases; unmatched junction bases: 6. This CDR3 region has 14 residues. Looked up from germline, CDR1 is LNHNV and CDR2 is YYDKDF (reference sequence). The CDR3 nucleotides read TGTGCCACCAGCGTTGGGACAGTTCCCTACGAGCAGTACTTC. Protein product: CATSVGTVPYEQYF.

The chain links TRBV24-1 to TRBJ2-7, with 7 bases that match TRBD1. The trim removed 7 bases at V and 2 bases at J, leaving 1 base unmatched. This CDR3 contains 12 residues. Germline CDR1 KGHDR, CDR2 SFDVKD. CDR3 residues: CATRQGPYEQYF. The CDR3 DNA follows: TGTGCCACCAGACAGGGGCCCTACGAGCAGTACTTC.

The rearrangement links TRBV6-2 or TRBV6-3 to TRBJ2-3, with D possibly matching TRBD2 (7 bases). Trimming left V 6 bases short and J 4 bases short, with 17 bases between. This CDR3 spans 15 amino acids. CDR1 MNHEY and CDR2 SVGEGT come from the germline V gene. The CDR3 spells CASSPGWGGADTQYF. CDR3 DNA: TGTGCCAGCAGCCCGGGGTGGGGGGGCGCAGATACGCAGTATTTT.

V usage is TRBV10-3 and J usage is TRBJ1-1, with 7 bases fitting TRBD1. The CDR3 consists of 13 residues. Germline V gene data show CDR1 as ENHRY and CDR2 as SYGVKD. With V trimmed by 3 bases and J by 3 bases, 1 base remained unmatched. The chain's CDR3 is CAISDTGDTEAFF. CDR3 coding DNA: TGTGCCATCAGTGATACAGGGGACACTGAAGCTTTCTTT.

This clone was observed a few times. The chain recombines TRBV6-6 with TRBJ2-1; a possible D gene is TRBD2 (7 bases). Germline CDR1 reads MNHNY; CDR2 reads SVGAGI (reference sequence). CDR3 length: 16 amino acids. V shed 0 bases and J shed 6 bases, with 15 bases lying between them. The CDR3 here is CASSYSGGGGLNEQFF. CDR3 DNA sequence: TGTGCCAGCAGTTACTCAGGGGGGGGAGGCCTCAATGAGCAGTTCTTC.

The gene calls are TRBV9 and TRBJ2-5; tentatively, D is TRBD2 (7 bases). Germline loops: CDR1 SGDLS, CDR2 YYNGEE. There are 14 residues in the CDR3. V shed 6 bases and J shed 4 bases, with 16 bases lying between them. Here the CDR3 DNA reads TGTGCCAGCATGAGGGGGGTAGCGGGAGAGACCCAGTACTTC. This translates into CASMRGVAGETQYF. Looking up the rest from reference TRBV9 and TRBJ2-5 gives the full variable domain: DSGVTQTPKHLITATGQRVTLRCSPRSGDLSVYWYQQSLDQGLQFLIQYYNGEERAKGNILERFSAQQFPDLHSELNLSSLELGDSALYFCASMRGVAGETQYFGPGTRLLVL.

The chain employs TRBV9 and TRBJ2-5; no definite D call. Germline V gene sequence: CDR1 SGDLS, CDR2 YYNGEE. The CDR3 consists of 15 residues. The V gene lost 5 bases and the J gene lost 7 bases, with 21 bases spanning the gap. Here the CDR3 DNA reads TGTGCCAGCAGTCCCAGAACAGAACGATCCGGGACCCAGTACTTC. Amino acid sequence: CASSPRTERSGTQYF.

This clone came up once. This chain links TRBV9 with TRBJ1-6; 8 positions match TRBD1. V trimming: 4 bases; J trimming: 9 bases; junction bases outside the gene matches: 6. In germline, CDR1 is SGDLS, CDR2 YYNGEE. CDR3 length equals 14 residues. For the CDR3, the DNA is TGTGCCAGCAGCTCCCGGACAGGGAGTTCACCCCTCCACTTT. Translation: CASSSRTGSSPLHF.

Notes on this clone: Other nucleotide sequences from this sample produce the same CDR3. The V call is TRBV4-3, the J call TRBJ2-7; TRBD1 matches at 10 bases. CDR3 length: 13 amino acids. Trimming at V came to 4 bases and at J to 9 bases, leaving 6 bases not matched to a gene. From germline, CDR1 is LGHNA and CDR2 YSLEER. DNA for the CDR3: TGCGCCAGCAGCCGGGACAGGGGCGAACCGCAGTACTTC. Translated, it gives CASSRDRGEPQYF.

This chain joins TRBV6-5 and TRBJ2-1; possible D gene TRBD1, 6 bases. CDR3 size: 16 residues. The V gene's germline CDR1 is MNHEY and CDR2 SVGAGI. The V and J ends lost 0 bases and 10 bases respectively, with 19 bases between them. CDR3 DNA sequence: TGTGCCAGCAGTTACTCGAGGGTCCCCAGGGGATACGAGCAGTTCTTC. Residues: CASSYSRVPRGYEQFF.

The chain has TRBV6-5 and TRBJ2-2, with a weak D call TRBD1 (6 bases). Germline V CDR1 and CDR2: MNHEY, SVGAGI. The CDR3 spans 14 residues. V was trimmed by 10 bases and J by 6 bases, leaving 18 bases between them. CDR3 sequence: CATLDRTLPGELFF. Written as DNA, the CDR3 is TGTGCCACGTTGGACAGAACCCTCCCCGGGGAGCTGTTTTTT.

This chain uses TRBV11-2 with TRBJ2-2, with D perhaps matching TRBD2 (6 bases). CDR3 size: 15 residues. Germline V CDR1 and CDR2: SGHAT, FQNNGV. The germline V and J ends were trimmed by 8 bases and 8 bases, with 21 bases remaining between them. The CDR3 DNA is TGTGCCAGCGTCCGGACGGAGGGGTCAGGGGGGGAGCTGTTTTTT. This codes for CASVRTEGSGGELFF.

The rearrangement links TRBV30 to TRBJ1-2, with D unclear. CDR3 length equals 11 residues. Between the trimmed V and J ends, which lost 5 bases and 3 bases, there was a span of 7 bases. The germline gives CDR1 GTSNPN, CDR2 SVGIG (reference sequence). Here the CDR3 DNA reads TGTGCCTGGCGGCAGGACTATGGCTACACCTTC. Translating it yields CAWRQDYGYTF.

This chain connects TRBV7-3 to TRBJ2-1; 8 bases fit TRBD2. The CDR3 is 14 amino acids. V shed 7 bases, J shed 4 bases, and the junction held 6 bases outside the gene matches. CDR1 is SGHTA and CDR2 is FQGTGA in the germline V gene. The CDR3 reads CASTISGTYNEQFF. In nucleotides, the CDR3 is TGTGCCAGCACCATTAGCGGGACTTACAATGAGCAGTTCTTC.

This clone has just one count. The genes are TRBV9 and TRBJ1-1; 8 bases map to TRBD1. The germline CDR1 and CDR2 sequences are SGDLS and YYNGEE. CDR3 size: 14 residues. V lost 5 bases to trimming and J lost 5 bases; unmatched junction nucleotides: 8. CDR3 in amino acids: CASSRGRGRTEAFF. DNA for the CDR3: TGTGCCAGCAGTAGGGGCAGGGGGCGTACTGAAGCTTTCTTT.

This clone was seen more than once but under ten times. The chain's CDR3 is CASSSRGGGSWSRNTEAFF. The CDR3 coding sequence is TGTGCCAGCAGCTCCAGGGGTGGGGGAAGTTGGTCGCGGAACACTGAAGCTTTCTTT. V and J are TRBV5-6 and TRBJ1-1, with D possibly TRBD1 on 6 matching bases. This CDR3 comprises 19 residues. In germline, CDR1 is SGHDT, CDR2 YYEEEE. Trimming took 3 bases from V and 1 from J, leaving 25 bases between them.

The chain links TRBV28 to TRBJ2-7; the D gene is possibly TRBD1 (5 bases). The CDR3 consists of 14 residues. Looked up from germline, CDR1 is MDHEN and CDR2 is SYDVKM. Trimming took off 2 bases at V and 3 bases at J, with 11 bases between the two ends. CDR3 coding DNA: TGTGCCAGCAGTTTAGTAGGGGCCTTCTACGAGCAGTACTTC. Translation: CASSLVGAFYEQYF.

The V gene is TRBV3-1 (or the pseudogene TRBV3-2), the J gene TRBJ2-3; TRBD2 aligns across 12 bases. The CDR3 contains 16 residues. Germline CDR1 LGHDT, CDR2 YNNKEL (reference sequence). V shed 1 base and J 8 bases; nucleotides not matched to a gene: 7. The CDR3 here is CASSQAASGGAGTQYF. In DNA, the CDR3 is TGTGCCAGCAGCCAAGCCGCTAGCGGGGGGGCAGGTACGCAGTATTTT.

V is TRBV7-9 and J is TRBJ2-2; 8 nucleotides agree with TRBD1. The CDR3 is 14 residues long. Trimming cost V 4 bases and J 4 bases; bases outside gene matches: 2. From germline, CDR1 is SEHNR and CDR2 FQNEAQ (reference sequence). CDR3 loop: CASSSQGGTGELFF. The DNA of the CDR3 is TGTGCCAGCAGCTCACAGGGGGGCACCGGGGAGCTGTTTTTT.

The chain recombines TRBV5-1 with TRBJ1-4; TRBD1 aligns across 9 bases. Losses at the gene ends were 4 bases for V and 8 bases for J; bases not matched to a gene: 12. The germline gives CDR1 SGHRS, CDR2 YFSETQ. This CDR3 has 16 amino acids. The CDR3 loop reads CASSGITGGAGEKLFF. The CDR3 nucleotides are TGCGCCAGCAGCGGGATTACAGGGGGCGCCGGGGAAAAACTGTTTTTT.

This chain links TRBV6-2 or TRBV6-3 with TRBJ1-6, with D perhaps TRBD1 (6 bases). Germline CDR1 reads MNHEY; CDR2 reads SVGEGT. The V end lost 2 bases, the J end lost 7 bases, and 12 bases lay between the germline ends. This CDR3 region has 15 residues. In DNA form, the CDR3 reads TGTGCCAGCAGTTACCGGAGAGGGGGAAATTCACCCCTCCACTTT. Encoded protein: CASSYRRGGNSPLHF.

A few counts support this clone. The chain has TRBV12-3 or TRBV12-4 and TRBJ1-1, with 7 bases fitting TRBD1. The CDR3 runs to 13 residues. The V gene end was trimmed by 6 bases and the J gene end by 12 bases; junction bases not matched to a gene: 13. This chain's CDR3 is CASSLQPDRATFF. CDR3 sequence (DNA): TGTGCCAGCAGCCTCCAACCCGACAGGGCGACTTTCTTT.

CDR3 nucleotide sequence: TGCGCCAGCAGCGCCACCAGCGGGGGCTGGGCAGATACGCAGTATTTT. It encodes CASSATSGGWADTQYF. This rearrangement joins TRBV5-1 to TRBJ2-3, with TRBD2 identical over 8 bases. This CDR3 contains 16 residues. V gave up 4 bases and J gave up 4 bases; unmatched junction bases: 11. The germline V gene encodes CDR1 SGHRS and CDR2 YFSETQ.

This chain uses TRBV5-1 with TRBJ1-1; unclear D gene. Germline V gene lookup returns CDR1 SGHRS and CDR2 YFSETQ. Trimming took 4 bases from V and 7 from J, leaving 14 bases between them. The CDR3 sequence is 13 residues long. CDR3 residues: CASSEGTSDEAFF. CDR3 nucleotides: TGCGCCAGCAGCGAGGGAACCTCAGATGAAGCTTTCTTT. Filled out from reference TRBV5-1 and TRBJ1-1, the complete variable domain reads KAGVTQTPRYLIKTRGQQVTLSCSPISGHRSVSWYQQTPGQGLQFLFEYFSETQRNKGNFPGRFSGRQFSNSRSEMNVSTLELGDSALYLCASSEGTSDEAFFGQGTRLTVV.